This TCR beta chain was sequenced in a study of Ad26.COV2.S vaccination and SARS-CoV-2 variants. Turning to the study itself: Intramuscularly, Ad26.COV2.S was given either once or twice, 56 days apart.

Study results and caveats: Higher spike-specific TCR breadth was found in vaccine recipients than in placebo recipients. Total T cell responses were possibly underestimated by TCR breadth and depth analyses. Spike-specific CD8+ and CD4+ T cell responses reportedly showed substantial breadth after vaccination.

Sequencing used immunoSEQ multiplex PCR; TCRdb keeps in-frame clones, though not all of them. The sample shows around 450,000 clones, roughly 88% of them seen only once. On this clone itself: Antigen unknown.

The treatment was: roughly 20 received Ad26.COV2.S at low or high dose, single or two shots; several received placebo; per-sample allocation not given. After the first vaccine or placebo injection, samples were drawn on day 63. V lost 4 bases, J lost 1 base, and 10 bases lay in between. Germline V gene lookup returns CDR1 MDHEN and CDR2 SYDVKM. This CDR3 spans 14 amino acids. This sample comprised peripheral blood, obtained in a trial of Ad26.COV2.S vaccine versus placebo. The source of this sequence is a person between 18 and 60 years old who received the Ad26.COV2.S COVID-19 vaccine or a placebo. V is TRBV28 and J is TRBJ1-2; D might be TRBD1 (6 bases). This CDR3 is CASSSRTDNYGYTF. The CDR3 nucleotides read TGTGCCAGCAGTTCCAGGACAGATAACTATGGCTACACCTTC.